This T cell receptor (beta chain) was documented in a study of tissue T cells after allogeneic stem cell transplantation. The wider study: This research-autopsy study prospectively enrolled adult allogeneic hematopoietic cell transplant recipients with steroid-refractory graft-versus-host disease. Smaller viable blood or marrow samples skipped sorting for direct DNA extraction.

Clones were read by immunoSEQ multiplex PCR, and TCRdb kept only the in-frame ones, dropping some. The sample holds fewer than 7,500 clones, 76% seen once. CDR3 size: 12 residues. V gave up 3 bases and J gave up 7 bases, with 12 bases separating them. Germline loops: CDR1 GTSNPN, CDR2 SVGIG (reference sequence). The receptor's source is a man aged 35 to 70 who later had graft-versus-host disease after an allogeneic stem cell transplant. Sequences were derived from blood, sampled before transplantation. The chain employs TRBV30 and TRBJ1-2, with D possibly matching TRBD1 (5 bases). The CDR3 sequence: CAWRIGGAGYTF. CDR3 bases: TGTGCCTGGAGGATTGGAGGGGCTGGCTACACCTTC.